Shown below are 12 T cell receptor beta chains from a single sample sequenced in a study of T cell repertoires in cytomegalovirus infection. TCRdb itself ran the reads through MiXCR, one entry per CDR3 protein. The sample lists hundreds of thousands of distinct CDR3 sequences; about 33% were seen once. Their antigens are not known. The sequencing used cultured PBMCs, collected from culture after CMV antigen stimulation. The source of these receptors is a human donor in good health (CMV status not recorded). Some clones in this sample may be carry-over from other donors' samples.

The CDR3 DNA sequence: TGTGCCAGCAGTAAAACCTGGGACAGGAGAGATGGCTACACCTTC. Its translation: CASSKTWDRRDGYTF. The J gene is TRBJ1-2, the V gene TRBV12-3 or TRBV12-4; 8 bases line up with TRBD1. The CDR3 is made up of 15 amino acids. The ends lost 5 bases at V and 6 bases at J; junction bases unmatched: 11.

This chain connects TRBV24-1 to TRBJ2-3; no clear D gene. V shed 0 bases and J shed 2 bases, with 8 bases lying between them. Per germline, CDR1 KGHDR and CDR2 SFDVKD. This CDR3 is built from 15 residues. The CDR3 loop reads CATSDLHGSTDTQYF. In DNA, the CDR3 is TGTGCCACCAGTGATTTGCACGGATCCACAGATACGCAGTATTTT.

The J gene is TRBJ2-7, the V gene TRBV7-4, with 9 bases identical to TRBD1. The CDR3 extends over 15 amino acids. The trim removed 4 bases at V and 5 bases at J, leaving 9 bases unmatched. Per germline, CDR1 SGHVT and CDR2 SQSDAQ. CDR3 loop: CASSSIGTGRHEQYF. CDR3 nucleotide sequence: TGTGCCAGCAGCTCTATCGGGACAGGGAGGCACGAGCAGTACTTC.

This clonotype was found a few times. The CDR3 protein is CASSTLGTEAFF. In DNA, the CDR3 is TGTGCCAGCAGTACTTTGGGCACTGAAGCTTTCTTT. The V call is TRBV28, the J call TRBJ1-1, with D unresolved. V lost 5 bases to trimming and J lost 4 bases, with 8 bases between them. This CDR3 spans 12 amino acids. Germline CDR1 MDHEN, CDR2 SYDVKM.

The V call is TRBV19, the J call TRBJ2-1, with 12 bases matching TRBD2. CDR1 is LNHDA and CDR2 is SQIVND in the germline V gene (reference sequence). The CDR3 runs to 18 residues. Trimming cost V 5 bases and J 6 bases; bases outside gene matches: 14. CDR3 sequence reads: CASSSRTSGAPGGNEQFF. Here the CDR3 DNA reads TGTGCCAGTAGTTCCAGGACTAGCGGGGCCCCCGGCGGCAATGAGCAGTTCTTC. Supplemented by reference TRBV19 and TRBJ2-1, the full variable domain reads DGGITQSPKYLFRKEGQNVTLSCEQNLNHDAMYWYRQDPGQGLRLIYYSQIVNDFQKGDIAEGYSVSREKKESFPLTVTSAQKNPTAFYLCASSSRTSGAPGGNEQFFGPGTRLTVL.

The chain is built from TRBV4-1 and TRBJ2-2; unclear D gene. Trimming removed 0 bases from V and 7 bases from J, with 12 bases in between. The CDR3 totals 15 residues. Germline V lookup: CDR1 MGHRA, CDR2 YSYEKL. CDR3 sequence reads: CASSQDIISIGELFF. The CDR3 DNA is TGCGCCAGCAGCCAAGATATTATAAGCATCGGGGAGCTGTTTTTT.

The V call is TRBV19, the J call TRBJ2-7, with D perhaps given as TRBD1 or TRBD2 (5 bases each). The V gene lost 3 bases and the J gene lost 3 bases, with 18 bases spanning the gap. CDR1 and CDR2 (germline): LNHDA, SQIVND (reference sequence). This CDR3 contains 16 residues. CDR3: CASSIGIGDGDYEQYF. The CDR3 DNA reads as TGTGCCAGTAGTATCGGCATTGGGGACGGAGACTACGAGCAGTACTTC.

V gene TRBV5-1 combines with J gene TRBJ1-1; 7 bases align to TRBD1. V shed 4 bases and J 1 base; nucleotides not matched to a gene: 7. The germline gives CDR1 SGHRS, CDR2 YFSETQ. CDR3 length: 15 amino acids. The CDR3 protein is CASSRDQGGNTEAFF. DNA for the CDR3: TGCGCCAGCAGCCGTGACCAGGGGGGGAACACTGAAGCTTTCTTT.

The chain recombines TRBV6-6 with TRBJ1-1, with D hard to call. The CDR3 spans 15 residues. From germline, CDR1 is MNHNY and CDR2 SVGAGI (reference sequence). Trimming took 5 bases from V and 6 from J, leaving 19 bases between them. The CDR3 sequence: CASSSPRAGGAEAFF. The CDR3 DNA follows: TGTGCCAGCAGTAGTCCACGGGCCGGAGGCGCTGAAGCTTTCTTT.

There are a few counts of this clonotype. CDR3: CASSLGTESTDTQYF. CDR3 sequence (DNA): TGCGCCAGCAGCCTTGGGACAGAAAGCACAGATACGCAGTATTTT. The gene calls are TRBV4-3 and TRBJ2-3; 7 positions agree with TRBD1. V lost 4 bases, J lost 0 bases, and 4 bases stayed unmatched. The CDR3 has 15 residues. Looked up from germline, CDR1 is LGHNA and CDR2 is YSLEER.

This clonotype has at least ten counts. The gene calls are TRBV7-8 and TRBJ2-3, with TRBD2 as a possible D gene (6 bases). V was shortened by 9 bases and J by 2 bases, with 21 bases between the two germline ends. CDR3 length equals 16 residues. CDR1 is SGHVS and CDR2 is FQNEAQ in the germline V gene. The CDR3 reads CASSTAIGGDTDTQYF. Written as DNA, the CDR3 is TGTGCCAGTTCCACCGCGATCGGGGGTGACACAGATACGCAGTATTTT.

The chain carries TRBV18 and TRBJ1-4; unclear D gene. Germline-derived CDR1 and CDR2 are KGHSH and LQKENI. The CDR3 sequence is 13 residues long. V was pared by 2 bases and J by 7 bases, with 8 bases between. The CDR3 sequence is CASSPSAGEKLFF. CDR3 coding DNA: TGTGCCAGCTCACCATCGGCCGGTGAAAAACTGTTTTTT. Variable domain in full (rest from reference TRBV18 and TRBJ1-4): NAGVMQNPRHLVRRRGQEARLRCSPMKGHSHVYWYRQLPEEGLKFMVYLQKENIIDESGMPKERFSAEFPKEGPSILRIQQVVRGDSAAYFCASSPSAGEKLFFGSGTQLSVL.